This TCR beta chain originates from a study of T cell responses to AZD1222 COVID-19 vaccine. Germline V gene lookup returns CDR1 SGHNT and CDR2 YENEEA. The V end lost 5 bases, the J end lost 3 bases, and 16 bases lay between the germline ends. The CDR3 extends over 15 amino acids. Libraries were prepared by immunoSEQ multiplex PCR; TCRdb keeps only in-frame clonotypes and omits some of them. Of about 120,000 clones in the sample, approximately 90% were seen once. General observations from the study: Repertoires were collected only later (after the peak T cell response had occurred).

Comments on this clone: Its antigen is not identified.

The sequence came from an adult who received the AZD1222 COVID-19 vaccine. The rearrangement uses TRBV11-3 and TRBJ1-2; TRBD1 is a possible D gene (5 bases). The specimen comprised peripheral blood, sampled 28 days after the second AZD1222 dose. The CDR3: CASSGTARDDYGYTF. CDR3 sequence (DNA): TGTGCCAGCAGCGGGACTGCCCGGGATGACTATGGCTACACCTTC.